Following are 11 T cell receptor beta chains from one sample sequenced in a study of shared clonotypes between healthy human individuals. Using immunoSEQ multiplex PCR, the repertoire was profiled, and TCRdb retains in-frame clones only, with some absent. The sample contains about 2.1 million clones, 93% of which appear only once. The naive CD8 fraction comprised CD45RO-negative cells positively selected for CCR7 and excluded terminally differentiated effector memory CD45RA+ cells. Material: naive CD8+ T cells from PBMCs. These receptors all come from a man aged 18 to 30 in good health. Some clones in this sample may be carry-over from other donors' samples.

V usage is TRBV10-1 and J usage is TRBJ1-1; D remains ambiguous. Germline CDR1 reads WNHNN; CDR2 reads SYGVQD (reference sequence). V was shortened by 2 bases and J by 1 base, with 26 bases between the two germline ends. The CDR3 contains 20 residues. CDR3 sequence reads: CASSEPSGGFHPWGNTEAFF. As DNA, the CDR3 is TGCGCCAGCAGTGAGCCCTCAGGAGGGTTCCACCCTTGGGGGAACACTGAAGCTTTCTTT.

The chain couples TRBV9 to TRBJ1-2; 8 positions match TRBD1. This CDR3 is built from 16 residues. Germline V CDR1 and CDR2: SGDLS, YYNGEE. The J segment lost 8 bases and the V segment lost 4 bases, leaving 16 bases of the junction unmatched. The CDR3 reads CASSPNLGQGPSGYTF. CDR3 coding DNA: TGTGCCAGCAGCCCCAACCTCGGACAGGGCCCCTCGGGCTACACCTTC.

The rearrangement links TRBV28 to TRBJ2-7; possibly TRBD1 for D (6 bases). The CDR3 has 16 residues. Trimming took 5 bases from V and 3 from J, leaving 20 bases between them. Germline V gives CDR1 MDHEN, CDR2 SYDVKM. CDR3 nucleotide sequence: TGTGCCAGCAGTCCCCTAGAAGCAGGGGCGATCTACGAGCAGTACTTC. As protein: CASSPLEAGAIYEQYF.

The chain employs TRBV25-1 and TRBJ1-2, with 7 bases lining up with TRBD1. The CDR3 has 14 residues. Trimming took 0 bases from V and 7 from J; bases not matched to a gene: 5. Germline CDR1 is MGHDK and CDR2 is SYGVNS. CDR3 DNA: TGTGCCAGCAGTGAATATGAGGCAGGGGGTGGCTACACCTTC. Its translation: CASSEYEAGGGYTF.

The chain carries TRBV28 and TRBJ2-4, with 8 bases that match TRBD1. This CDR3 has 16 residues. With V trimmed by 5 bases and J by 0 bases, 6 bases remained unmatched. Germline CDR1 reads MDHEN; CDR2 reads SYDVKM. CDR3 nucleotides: TGTGCCAGCAGTAAGACAGGGGACCTAGCCAAAAACATTCAGTACTTC. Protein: CASSKTGDLAKNIQYF. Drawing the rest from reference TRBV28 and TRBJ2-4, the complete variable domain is DVKVTQSSRYLVKRTGEKVFLECVQDMDHENMFWYRQDPGLGLRLIYFSYDVKMKEKGDIPEGYSVSREKKERFSLILESASTNQTSMYLCASSKTGDLAKNIQYFGAGTRLSVL.

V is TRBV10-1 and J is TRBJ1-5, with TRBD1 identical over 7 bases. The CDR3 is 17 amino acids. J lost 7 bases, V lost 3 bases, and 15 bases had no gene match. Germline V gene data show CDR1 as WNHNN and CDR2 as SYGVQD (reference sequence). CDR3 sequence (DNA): TGCGCCAGCAGTGACCAACAGGGGCCTCCCGTAGGGCAGCCCCAGCATTTT. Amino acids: CASSDQQGPPVGQPQHF.

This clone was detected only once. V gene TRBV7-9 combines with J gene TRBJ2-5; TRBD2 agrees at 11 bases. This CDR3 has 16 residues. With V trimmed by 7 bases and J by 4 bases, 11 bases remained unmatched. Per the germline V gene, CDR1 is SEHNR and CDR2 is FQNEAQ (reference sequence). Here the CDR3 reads CASKENIAGGGETQYF. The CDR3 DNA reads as TGTGCCAGCAAAGAAAATATAGCGGGAGGGGGAGAGACCCAGTACTTC. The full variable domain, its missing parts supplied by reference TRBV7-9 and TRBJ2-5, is DTGVSQNPRHKITKRGQNVTFRCDPISEHNRLYWYRQTLGQGPEFLTYFQNEAQLEKSRLLSDRFSAERPKGSFSTLEIQRTEQGDSAMYLCASKENIAGGGETQYFGPGTRLLVL.

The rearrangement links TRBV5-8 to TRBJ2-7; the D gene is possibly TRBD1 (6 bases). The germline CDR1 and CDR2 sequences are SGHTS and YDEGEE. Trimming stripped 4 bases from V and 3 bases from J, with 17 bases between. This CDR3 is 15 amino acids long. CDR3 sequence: CASSGGPSGGYEQYF. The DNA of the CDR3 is TGTGCCAGCAGCGGGGGCCCTAGTGGAGGCTACGAGCAGTACTTC.

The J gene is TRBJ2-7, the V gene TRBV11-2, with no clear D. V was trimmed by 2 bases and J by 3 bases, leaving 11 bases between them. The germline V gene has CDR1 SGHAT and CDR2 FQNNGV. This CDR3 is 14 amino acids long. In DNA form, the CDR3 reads TGTGCCAGCAGCTTACTGGAGCTTTACTACGAGCAGTACTTC. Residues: CASSLLELYYEQYF.

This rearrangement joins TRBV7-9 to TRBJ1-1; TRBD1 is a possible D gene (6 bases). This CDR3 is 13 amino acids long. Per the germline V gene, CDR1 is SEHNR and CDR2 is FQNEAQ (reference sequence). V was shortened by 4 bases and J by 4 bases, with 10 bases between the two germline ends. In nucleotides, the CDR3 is TGTGCCAGCAGCTGGGGACACTCCACTGAAGCTTTCTTT. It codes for CASSWGHSTEAFF.

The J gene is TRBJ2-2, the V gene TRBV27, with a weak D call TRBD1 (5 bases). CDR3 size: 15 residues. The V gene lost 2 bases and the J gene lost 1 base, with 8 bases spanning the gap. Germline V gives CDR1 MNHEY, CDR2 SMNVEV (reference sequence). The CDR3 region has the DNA TGTGCCAGCAGTTTAGCAGGGTGGAACACCGGGGAGCTGTTTTTT. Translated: CASSLAGWNTGELFF.